The sequence of this T cell receptor (beta chain) was determined in a study of cytomegalovirus exposure and HLA in healthy donors. In regard to this clone: No antigen is known for it.

The CDR3 covers 13 residues. V lost 6 bases, J lost 3 bases, and 12 bases lay in between. Germline lookup yields CDR1 MNHNS and CDR2 SASEGT. This PCR relied on a set of 60 Vbeta primers and 13 Jbeta primers. The protocol was immunoSEQ multiplex PCR, while the TCRdb copy is restricted to in-frame clones and leaves out a portion. The top ten hold 2% to 2.5% of the sample, which has fewer than 100,000 clones, about 80% seen once. Though probably carrying unrecorded immune exposures, donors were nominally healthy at sampling. Notes on the study in general: The authors enumerated 180 or so TCR beta chains as linked to cytomegalovirus.

This TCR was sampled from a man between 35 and 55 years old in good health and CMV-seronegative. Sequencing was carried out using PBMCs. The chain joins TRBV6-1 to TRBJ2-7; D ambiguous. The CDR3 coding sequence is TGTGCCAGCAGGGAACCAGAAATCTACGAGCAGTACTTC. Translating it yields CASREPEIYEQYF.